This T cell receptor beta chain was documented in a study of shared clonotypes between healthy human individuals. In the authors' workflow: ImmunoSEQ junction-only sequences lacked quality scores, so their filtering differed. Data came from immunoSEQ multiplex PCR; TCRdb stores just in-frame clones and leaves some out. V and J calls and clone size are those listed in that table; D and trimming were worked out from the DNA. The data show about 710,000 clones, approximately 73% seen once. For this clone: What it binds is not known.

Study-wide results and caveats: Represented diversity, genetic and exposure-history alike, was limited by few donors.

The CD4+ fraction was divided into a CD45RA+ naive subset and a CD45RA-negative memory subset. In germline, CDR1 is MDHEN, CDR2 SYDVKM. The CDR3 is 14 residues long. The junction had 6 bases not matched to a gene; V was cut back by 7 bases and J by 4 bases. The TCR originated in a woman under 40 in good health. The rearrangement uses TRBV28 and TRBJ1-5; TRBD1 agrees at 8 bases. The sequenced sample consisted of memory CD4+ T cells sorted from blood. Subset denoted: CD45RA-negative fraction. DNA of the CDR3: TGTGCCAGCACACGACGACAGGGGAATCAGCCCCAGCATTTT. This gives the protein CASTRRQGNQPQHF.